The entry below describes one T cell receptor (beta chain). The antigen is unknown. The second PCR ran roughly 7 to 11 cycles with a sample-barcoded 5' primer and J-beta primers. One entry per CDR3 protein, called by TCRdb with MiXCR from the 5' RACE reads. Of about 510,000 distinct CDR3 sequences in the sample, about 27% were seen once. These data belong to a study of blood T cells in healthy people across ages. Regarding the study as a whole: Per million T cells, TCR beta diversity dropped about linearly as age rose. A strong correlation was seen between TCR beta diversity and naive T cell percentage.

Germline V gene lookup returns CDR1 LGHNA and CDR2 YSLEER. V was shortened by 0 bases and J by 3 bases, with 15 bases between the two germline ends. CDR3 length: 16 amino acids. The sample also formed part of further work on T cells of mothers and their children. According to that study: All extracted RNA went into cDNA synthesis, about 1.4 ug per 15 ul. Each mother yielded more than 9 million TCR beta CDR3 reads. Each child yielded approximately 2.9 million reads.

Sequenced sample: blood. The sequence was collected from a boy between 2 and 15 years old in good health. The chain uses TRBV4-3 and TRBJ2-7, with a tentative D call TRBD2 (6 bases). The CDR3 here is CASSQDIRETFYEQYF. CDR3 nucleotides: TGCGCCAGCAGCCAAGATATTCGGGAGACTTTCTACGAGCAGTACTTC.